A selection of T cell receptor beta chains follows, all from one sample in a study of early T cells in non-severe SARS-CoV-2 infection. From the 5' RACE reads, TCRdb called clonotypes with MiXCR, one entry per CDR3 protein. In the table there are 45,000 or so distinct CDR3 sequences, 4% of which are singletons. Input material: whole blood. The source is an adult who was a healthcare worker with PCR-confirmed SARS-CoV-2 infection or an uninfected control (not recorded which). Each CDR3 is given with its conserved first and last residue. A D gene is named only where the DNA matches it firmly. A clone size is listed for some rows: how often the clone was seen (once, few, many), or a class if it is expanded.

J,V,size,D,CDR3,DNA
TRBJ2-7,TRBV9,many,-,CASSVDPDTYYEQYF,TGTGCCAGCAGCGTAGATCCGGACACCTACTACGAGCAGTACTTC
TRBJ2-1,TRBV14,many,-,CASSQEGDTITYNEQFF,TGTGCCAGCAGCCAAGAAGGGGACACCATTACCTACAATGAGCAGTTCTTC
TRBJ2-6,TRBV29-1,-,TRBD2,CSAWGGPAGANVLTF,TGCAGCGCCTGGGGAGGGCCGGCTGGGGCCAACGTCCTGACTTTC
TRBJ2-5,TRBV12-3/TRBV12-4,many,-,CASSPSSWGQETQYF,TGTGCCAGCAGCCCCTCCTCGTGGGGACAAGAGACCCAGTACTTC
TRBJ1-3,TRBV6-1,many,TRBD1,CASSKQGRNTIYF,TGTGCCAGCAGTAAACAGGGGAGAAACACCATATATTTT
TRBJ2-7,TRBV27,many,TRBD1,CASSSPDRVAYEQYF,TGTGCCAGCAGTTCCCCGGACAGGGTCGCCTACGAGCAGTACTTC
TRBJ2-5,TRBV7-9,many,-,CASSFVTEETQYF,TGTGCCAGCAGCTTTGTCACAGAAGAGACCCAGTACTTC
TRBJ2-7,TRBV12-3/TRBV12-4,many,-,CASSFDRGDSYEQYF,TGTGCCAGCAGTTTCGACAGAGGGGACTCCTACGAGCAGTACTTC
TRBJ1-2,TRBV4-1,many,-,CASSQDSRDYGYTF,TGCGCCAGCAGCCAAGATTCCCGAGACTATGGCTACACCTTC
TRBJ1-1,TRBV4-1,many,TRBD1,CASSQASWTGVTEAFF,TGCGCCAGCAGCCAAGCTTCCTGGACAGGGGTCACTGAAGCTTTCTTT
TRBJ2-7,TRBV7-9,-,-,CASSSQGYEQYF,TGTGCCAGCAGCTCCCAGGGTTACGAGCAGTACTTC
TRBJ2-7,TRBV7-6,many,TRBD1,CASSQGTGHSYEQYF,TGTGCCAGCAGCCAAGGGACAGGGCATTCCTACGAGCAGTACTTC
TRBJ2-5,TRBV5-1,few,TRBD1,CASSTDRGQETQYF,TGCGCCAGCAGCACGGACAGGGGACAAGAGACCCAGTACTTC
TRBJ1-1,TRBV7-9,many,-,CASSLSTGPQNTEAFF,TGTGCCAGCAGCTTATCTACGGGGCCCCAGAACACTGAAGCTTTCTTT
TRBJ1-1,TRBV11-2,-,-,CASSRDRNTEAFF,TGTGCCAGCAGCCGAGACAGAAATACTGAAGCTTTCTTT
TRBJ1-5,TRBV18,many,TRBD1,CASSPGTGNRPVSNQPQHF,TGTGCCAGCTCACCGGGGACAGGGAACCGACCCGTTAGCAATCAGCCCCAGCATTTT
TRBJ2-2,TRBV7-9,many,-,CASSLGQITGELFF,TGTGCCAGCAGCTTAGGTCAGATCACCGGGGAGCTGTTTTTT
TRBJ2-7,TRBV11-3,many,-,CASSLMAHEQYF,TGTGCCAGCAGCTTAATGGCCCACGAGCAGTACTTC
TRBJ2-7,TRBV7-9,-,-,CACSNPGPYEQYF,TGTGCCTGCAGCAACCCGGGTCCTTACGAGCAGTACTTC
TRBJ2-5,TRBV20-1,many,-,CSARGGEETQYF,TGCAGTGCCAGAGGAGGAGAAGAGACCCAGTACTTC
TRBJ2-3,TRBV20-1,many,-,CSARGQTSTDTQYF,TGCAGTGCCAGAGGACAGACAAGCACAGATACGCAGTATTTT
TRBJ2-7,TRBV10-3,many,-,CAISEATASEQYF,TGTGCCATCAGTGAGGCGACTGCGTCCGAGCAGTACTTC
TRBJ2-5,TRBV6-5,many,TRBD2,CATSGGPLAGKETQYF,TGTGCCACCTCCGGCGGGCCACTAGCGGGTAAAGAGACCCAGTACTTC
TRBJ2-7,TRBV20-1,few,-,CSAAGPYEQYF,TGCAGTGCTGCGGGACCGTACGAGCAGTACTTC
TRBJ2-1,TRBV7-2,few,-,CASSLSPGARGEQFF,TGTGCCAGCAGCTTATCACCGGGGGCTAGAGGTGAGCAGTTCTTC